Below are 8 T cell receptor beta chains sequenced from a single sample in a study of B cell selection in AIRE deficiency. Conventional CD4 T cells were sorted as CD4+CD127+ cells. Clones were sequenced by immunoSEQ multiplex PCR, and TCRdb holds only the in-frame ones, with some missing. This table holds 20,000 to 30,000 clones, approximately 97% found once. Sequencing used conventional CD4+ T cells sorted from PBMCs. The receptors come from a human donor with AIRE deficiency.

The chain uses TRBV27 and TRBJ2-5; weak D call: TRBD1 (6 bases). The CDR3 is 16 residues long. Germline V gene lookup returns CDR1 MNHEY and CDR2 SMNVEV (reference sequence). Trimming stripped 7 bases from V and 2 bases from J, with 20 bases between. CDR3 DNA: TGTGCCAGCAAGTTTATATCAACGAGGGGGCAAGAGACCCAGTACTTC. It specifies CASKFISTRGQETQYF.

The CDR3 loop is CASTIAGDEQYF. As DNA, the CDR3 is TGTGCCAGCACCATTGCAGGGGACGAGCAGTACTTC. The chain carries TRBV11-2 and TRBJ2-7; maybe TRBD1 (6 bases). Between the trimmed V and J ends, which lost 7 bases and 5 bases, there was a span of 12 bases. Germline V gene data show CDR1 as SGHAT and CDR2 as FQNNGV. The CDR3 is made up of 12 amino acids.

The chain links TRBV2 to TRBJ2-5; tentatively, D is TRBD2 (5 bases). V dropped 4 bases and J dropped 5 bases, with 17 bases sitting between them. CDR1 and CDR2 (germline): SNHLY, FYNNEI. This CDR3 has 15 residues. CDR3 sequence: CASSGASSPGETQYF. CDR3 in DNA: TGTGCCAGCAGTGGAGCTTCATCCCCGGGGGAGACCCAGTACTTC.

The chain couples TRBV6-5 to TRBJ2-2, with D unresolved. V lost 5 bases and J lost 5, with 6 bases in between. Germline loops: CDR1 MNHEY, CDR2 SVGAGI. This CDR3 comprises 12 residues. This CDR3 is CASSLRTGELFF. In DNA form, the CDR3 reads TGTGCCAGCAGTCTGCGGACCGGGGAGCTGTTTTTT.

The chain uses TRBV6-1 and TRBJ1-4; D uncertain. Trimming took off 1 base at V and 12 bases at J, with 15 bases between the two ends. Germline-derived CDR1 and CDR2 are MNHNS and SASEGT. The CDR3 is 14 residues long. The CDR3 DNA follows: TGTGCCAGCAGTGAAGAACACTTCGTTGGAGAACTGTTTTTT. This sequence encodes CASSEEHFVGELFF.

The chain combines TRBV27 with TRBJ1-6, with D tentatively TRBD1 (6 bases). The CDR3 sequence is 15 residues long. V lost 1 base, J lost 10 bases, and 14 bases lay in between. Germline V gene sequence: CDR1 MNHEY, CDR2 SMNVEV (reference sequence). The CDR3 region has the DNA TGTGCCAGCAGTTTATTGTGGGGGGGCGGATCACCCCTCCACTTT. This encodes CASSLLWGGGSPLHF.

CDR3 nucleotide sequence: TGTGCCACCGGGGCAAGTGGGTCCTACGAGCAGTACTTC. The encoded protein is CATGASGSYEQYF. This rearrangement joins TRBV7-9 to TRBJ2-7; D possibly matches TRBD1 or TRBD2 (5 bases each). Germline-derived CDR1 and CDR2 are SEHNR and FQNEAQ (reference sequence). The CDR3 covers 13 residues. Trimming took off 10 bases at V and 1 base at J, with 14 bases between the two ends.

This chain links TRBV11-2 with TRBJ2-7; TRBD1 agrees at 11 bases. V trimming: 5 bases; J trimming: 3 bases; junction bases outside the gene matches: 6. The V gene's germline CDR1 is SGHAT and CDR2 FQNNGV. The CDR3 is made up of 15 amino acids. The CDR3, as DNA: TGTGCCAGCAGCCGGACAGGGGGCGCGAGCTACGAGCAGTACTTC. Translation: CASSRTGGASYEQYF.